One sample yielded the 29 T cell receptor beta chains listed below, sequenced in a study of cytomegalovirus exposure and HLA in healthy donors. The PCR was carried out with 60 Vbeta primers and 13 Jbeta primers. Measured with immunoSEQ multiplex PCR; TCRdb has only the in-frame clones, and not every one. The sample has 150,000 or so clones, roughly 80% seen once. The sample comprised PBMCs. The receptors were gathered from a female donor in good health and CMV-seronegative.

The gene calls are TRBV7-8 and TRBJ2-3, with 8 bases aligning to TRBD2. Losses at the gene ends were 4 bases for V and 0 bases for J; bases not matched to a gene: 6. The CDR3 extends over 16 amino acids. Germline V gene sequence: CDR1 SGHVS, CDR2 FQNEAQ. CDR3 protein: CASSYVAGTSTDTQYF. The CDR3 DNA is TGTGCCAGCAGCTACGTAGCGGGAACTAGCACAGATACGCAGTATTTT. The whole variable domain, remainder taken from reference TRBV7-8 and TRBJ2-3, is GAGVSQSPRYKVAKRGQDVALRCDPISGHVSLFWYQQALGQGPEFLTYFQNEAQLDKSGLPSDRFFAERPEGSVSTLKIQRTQQEDSAVYLCASSYVAGTSTDTQYFGPGTRLTVL.

The chain has TRBV18 and TRBJ1-2; the D is unclear. V gave up 0 bases and J gave up 1 base, with 9 bases separating them. The germline V gene has CDR1 KGHSH and CDR2 LQKENI. CDR3 size: 15 residues. The CDR3 protein is CASSPPRTGNYGYTF. The CDR3 DNA reads TGTGCCAGCTCACCACCAAGGACTGGTAACTATGGCTACACCTTC.

The J gene is TRBJ2-2, the V gene TRBV15, with TRBD2 matching 9 bases. V was clipped by 0 bases and J by 3 bases; unmatched bases: 11. The CDR3 spans 19 residues. Germline CDR1 reads LNHNV; CDR2 reads YYDKDF (reference sequence). The CDR3 DNA sequence: TGTGCCACCAGCAGAGATCGTCGCCTAGCGGGAAGGGACACCGGGGAGCTGTTTTTT. Translated, it gives CATSRDRRLAGRDTGELFF.

J is TRBJ2-7 and V is TRBV19; 8 nucleotides match TRBD2. V shed 6 bases and J 9 bases; nucleotides not matched to a gene: 13. In germline, CDR1 is LNHDA, CDR2 SQIVND (reference sequence). The CDR3 length is 14 residues. The CDR3 reads CASSQLGAGGVQYF. The DNA for the CDR3 is TGTGCCAGTAGCCAACTTGGGGCGGGGGGCGTGCAGTACTTC. The full variable domain, with the rest looked up from reference TRBV19 and TRBJ2-7, is DGGITQSPKYLFRKEGQNVTLSCEQNLNHDAMYWYRQDPGQGLRLIYYSQIVNDFQKGDIAEGYSVSREKKESFPLTVTSAQKNPTAFYLCASSQLGAGGVQYFGPGTRLTVT.

This clone was seen only a few times. The chain is built from TRBV11-2 and TRBJ1-6, with a possible D match to TRBD1 (6 bases). The V end was cut by 4 bases, the J end by 4 bases, with 8 bases between. Germline lookup yields CDR1 SGHAT and CDR2 FQNNGV. This CDR3 is 14 amino acids long. CDR3 loop: CASSWGQYNSPLHF. The CDR3 bases are TGTGCCAGCAGCTGGGGACAATATAATTCACCCCTCCACTTT.

This chain joins TRBV4-2 and TRBJ2-7, with D tentatively TRBD1 (7 bases). Germline V CDR1 and CDR2: LGHNA, YNFKEQ. The CDR3 spans 17 residues. Trimming took off 0 bases at V and 0 bases at J, with 15 bases between the two ends. The CDR3 coding sequence is TGTGCCAGCAGCCAAGACCTGCAGGGGGGCCTCTCCTACGAGCAGTACTTC. It is translated as CASSQDLQGGLSYEQYF.

This chain connects TRBV28 to TRBJ1-4; perhaps TRBD1 as D (6 bases). The CDR3 sequence is 13 residues long. Germline V gene sequence: CDR1 MDHEN, CDR2 SYDVKM. V was trimmed by 8 bases and J by 7 bases, leaving 14 bases between them. The CDR3 protein is CASRTGSGEKLFF. CDR3 nucleotides: TGTGCCAGCCGAACAGGGTCCGGTGAAAAACTGTTTTTT. The full variable domain, completed using reference TRBV28 and TRBJ1-4, is DVKVTQSSRYLVKRTGEKVFLECVQDMDHENMFWYRQDPGLGLRLIYFSYDVKMKEKGDIPEGYSVSREKKERFSLILESASTNQTSMYLCASRTGSGEKLFFGSGTQLSVL.

This chain joins TRBV5-4 and TRBJ2-3, with unresolved D. Germline CDR1 SGHNT, CDR2 YYREEE (reference sequence). V lost 4 bases and J lost 2, with 5 bases in between. This CDR3 is 12 amino acids long. The CDR3 DNA is TGTGCCAGCAGCCCTTCCACAGATACGCAGTATTTT. Encoded protein: CASSPSTDTQYF.

V is TRBV27 and J is TRBJ2-7; 8 bases line up with TRBD1. V trimming: 0 bases; J trimming: 4 bases; junction bases outside the gene matches: 5. The CDR3 loop spans 15 amino acids. Germline CDR1 and CDR2: MNHEY and SMNVEV (reference sequence). CDR3 protein: CASSLSAQGAYEQYF. In DNA, the CDR3 is TGTGCCAGCAGTTTATCGGCCCAGGGGGCTTACGAGCAGTACTTC.

The rearrangement uses TRBV25-1 and TRBJ2-6, with TRBD1 as a possible D gene (5 bases). V was shortened by 6 bases and J by 2 bases, with 11 bases between the two germline ends. The CDR3 sequence is 15 residues long. Germline lookup yields CDR1 MGHDK and CDR2 SYGVNS. The CDR3 nucleotides read TGTGCCAGCAGACAGCAGGGAACTGGGGCCAACGTCCTGACTTTC. Translation: CASRQQGTGANVLTF.

The V and J genes are TRBV2 and TRBJ2-3, with TRBD2 matching over 7 bases. The V and J ends lost 6 bases and 4 bases, in that order; junction bases with no gene match: 1. CDR3 length: 12 amino acids. In germline, CDR1 is SNHLY, CDR2 FYNNEI. As DNA, the CDR3 is TGTGCCAGCAGGGGGGGGGCAGATACGCAGTATTTT. Translated, it gives CASRGGADTQYF.

The chain carries TRBV7-9 and TRBJ2-5; D not resolved. Germline assignment: CDR1 SEHNR and CDR2 FQNEAQ (reference sequence). V lost 4 bases and J lost 7, with 16 bases in between. This CDR3 has 14 residues. Here the CDR3 DNA reads TGTGCCAGCAGCTCAGTGGTGGGCTTGGGGACCCAGTACTTC. This sequence encodes CASSSVVGLGTQYF.

The rearrangement uses TRBV13 and TRBJ2-2; 7 nucleotides align to TRBD1. Germline V gene lookup returns CDR1 PRHDT and CDR2 FYEKMQ (reference sequence). The CDR3 is 16 residues long. The J segment lost 4 bases and the V segment lost 5 bases, leaving 10 bases of the junction unmatched. Here the CDR3 DNA reads TGTGCCAGCAGCCCGGAAACAGGGGTGGTCACCGGGGAGCTGTTTTTT. This codes for CASSPETGVVTGELFF.

This sequence joins TRBV9 and TRBJ2-7; a weak D match, TRBD2 (6 bases). Germline V gene data show CDR1 as SGDLS and CDR2 as YYNGEE. The germline V and J ends were trimmed by 2 bases and 2 bases, with 11 bases remaining between them. The CDR3 has 14 residues. CDR3 nucleotides: TGTGCCAGCAGCGTCGGGAGAGGACCCTACGAGCAGTACTTC. As protein: CASSVGRGPYEQYF.

The rearrangement uses TRBV5-4 and TRBJ2-5, with TRBD2 matching 8 bases. The CDR3 length is 16 residues. Germline CDR1 reads SGHNT; CDR2 reads YYREEE (reference sequence). V lost 4 bases to trimming and J lost 5 bases; unmatched junction nucleotides: 13. The CDR3 is CASSGTGTRYMETQYF. The DNA of the CDR3 is TGTGCCAGCAGCGGGACCGGGACTAGATACATGGAGACCCAGTACTTC.

Regarding this clone: The sample contains more than one DNA sequence encoding this CDR3. The rearrangement uses TRBV9 and TRBJ1-5; no reliable D call. Germline CDR1 SGDLS, CDR2 YYNGEE. Trimming cost V 0 bases and J 4 bases, with 5 bases left between them. CDR3 length: 13 amino acids. The CDR3 coding sequence is TGTGCCAGCAGCGTAGACGGGAATCAGCCCCAGCATTTT. Its protein is CASSVDGNQPQHF.

This clone was counted a few times. The chain uses TRBV7-8 and TRBJ2-1; tentative D call: TRBD2 (6 bases). Per the germline V gene, CDR1 is SGHVS and CDR2 is FQNEAQ. V was pared by 5 bases and J by 3 bases, with 20 bases between. The CDR3 contains 17 residues. In DNA, the CDR3 is TGTGCCAGCAGCCACCCGTTGGGTAGCGGCTTCTACAATGAGCAGTTCTTC. This translates into CASSHPLGSGFYNEQFF.

The J gene is TRBJ2-2, the V gene TRBV7-3, with 8 positions matching TRBD2. Germline V gene data show CDR1 as SGHTA and CDR2 as FQGTGA. Unmatched junction bases numbered 3, after V lost 8 bases and J lost 1 base. The CDR3 sequence is 14 residues long. This CDR3 reads CASASGLNTGELFF. CDR3 sequence (DNA): TGTGCCAGCGCTAGCGGGCTGAACACCGGGGAGCTGTTTTTT.

This clone was found a few times. The V and J genes are TRBV27 and TRBJ2-7; D might be TRBD1 (6 bases). This CDR3 has 14 amino acids. Per germline, CDR1 MNHEY and CDR2 SMNVEV (reference sequence). The germline V and J ends were trimmed by 10 bases and 0 bases, with 16 bases remaining between them. Here the CDR3 DNA reads TGTGCCACCTCCGGGACAAGGCACTCCTACGAGCAGTACTTC. Its protein is CATSGTRHSYEQYF.

This chain uses TRBV5-1 with TRBJ2-2; the D is unclear. Germline CDR1 and CDR2: SGHRS and YFSETQ. The CDR3 is made up of 15 amino acids. V lost 2 bases to trimming and J lost 1 base, with 9 bases between them. In DNA, the CDR3 is TGCGCCAGCAGCTTTCTGGCAGGGAACACCGGGGAGCTGTTTTTT. This gives the protein CASSFLAGNTGELFF.

This clone was seen a handful of times. The gene calls are TRBV29-1 and TRBJ2-4; weak D call: TRBD2 (7 bases). V was trimmed by 4 bases and J by 5 bases, leaving 12 bases between them. The CDR3 sequence is 13 residues long. Looked up from germline, CDR1 is SQVTM and CDR2 is ANQGSEA. The CDR3 spells CSVVGGHENIQYF. The CDR3 DNA follows: TGCAGCGTTGTCGGGGGGCATGAAAACATTCAGTACTTC.

The chain is built from TRBV30 and TRBJ2-2; TRBD2 agrees at 9 bases. J lost 2 bases, V lost 3 bases, and 7 bases had no gene match. Germline V gene data show CDR1 as GTSNPN and CDR2 as SVGIG (reference sequence). The CDR3 loop spans 16 amino acids. The CDR3 coding sequence is TGTGCCTGGAGCCTCGCGGGAGGGATTAACACCGGGGAGCTGTTTTTT. It encodes CAWSLAGGINTGELFF.

This clone has just one count. V gene TRBV2 combines with J gene TRBJ2-1, with no clear D. Germline CDR1 reads SNHLY; CDR2 reads FYNNEI. The CDR3 length is 13 residues. Trimming took 3 bases from V and 6 from J, leaving 9 bases between them. The CDR3 here is CASSEGSLNEQFF. The CDR3 nucleotides are TGTGCCAGCAGTGAGGGCAGCCTCAATGAGCAGTTCTTC.

This chain joins TRBV4-3 and TRBJ1-5, with unresolved D. V was shortened by 1 base and J by 5 bases, with 6 bases between the two germline ends. CDR1 and CDR2 from the germline V gene are LGHNA and YSLEER. This CDR3 contains 13 residues. CDR3 sequence (DNA): TGCGCCAGCAGCCAAGGGAGTTATCAGCCCCAGCATTTT. As protein: CASSQGSYQPQHF.

The gene calls are TRBV4-3 and TRBJ1-5; D unresolved. Germline assignment: CDR1 LGHNA and CDR2 YSLEER. CDR3 length: 15 residues. V was clipped by 0 bases and J by 6 bases, with 12 bases between them. The chain's CDR3 is CASSQDREGTQPQHF. CDR3 nucleotides: TGCGCCAGCAGCCAAGATAGGGAGGGAACTCAGCCCCAGCATTTT.

This clone was picked up a small number of times. The chain employs TRBV7-5 and TRBJ2-7; no DNA check was done on the table's D call, TRBD2. TRBV7-5 is tagged as a pseudogene. This CDR3 region has 15 residues. The DNA for the CDR3 is TGTGTCAGAAGCCCCGTCCCGCTCCACTTTTACGAGCAGTACTTC. Translation: CVRSPVPLHFYEQYF.

The chain joins TRBV19 to TRBJ2-7; TRBD2 might be the D (6 bases). This CDR3 has 18 residues. Germline V gene lookup returns CDR1 LNHDA and CDR2 SQIVND (reference sequence). Deletions cut 5 bases from V and 0 bases from J, with 23 bases between. Here the CDR3 DNA reads TGTGCCAGTAGTCCCCGGACAAGTGCAAGCGGGTTCTCCTACGAGCAGTACTTC. As protein: CASSPRTSASGFSYEQYF.

A remark on this clone: Different DNA sequences within this sample yield the same CDR3. The chain links TRBV7-9 to TRBJ2-3; TRBD2 matches 10 bases. In germline, CDR1 is SEHNR, CDR2 FQNEAQ (reference sequence). With V trimmed by 3 bases and J by 1 base, 1 base remained unmatched. The CDR3 contains 15 residues. CDR3 protein: CASSFLAGGTDTQYF. The CDR3 bases are TGTGCCAGCAGCTTCCTAGCGGGGGGCACAGATACGCAGTATTTT.

The gene calls are TRBV4-2 and TRBJ2-7; TRBD1 matches 7 bases. The CDR3 consists of 14 residues. Trimming took 3 bases from V and 5 from J; bases not matched to a gene: 7. Germline V CDR1 and CDR2: LGHNA, YNFKEQ. The CDR3 sequence is CASSHQGEGNEQYF. The CDR3 DNA sequence: TGTGCCAGCAGCCACCAGGGGGAAGGAAACGAGCAGTACTTC.